These 11 T cell receptor beta chains were all obtained from the same sample, sequenced in a study of blood T cell repertoires in COVID-19. Produced via immunoSEQ multiplex PCR; TCRdb's table is partial and in-frame only. The table records under 150,000 clones, less than 80% of them present only once. The source material was peripheral blood. Receptor source: an elderly woman with active or convalescent COVID-19.

This clone was seen a few times. The rearrangement uses TRBV30 and TRBJ2-7; tentatively, D is TRBD1 (5 bases). Germline V lookup: CDR1 GTSNPN, CDR2 SVGIG (reference sequence). This CDR3 has 14 residues. Trimming shortened V by 5 bases and J by 4 bases, and 18 bases separated the two germline ends. CDR3: CAWGRWQGNYEQYF. The DNA for the CDR3 is TGTGCCTGGGGGCGGTGGCAGGGAAATTACGAGCAGTACTTC. The variable domain in full, completed from reference TRBV30 and TRBJ2-7, reads SQTIHQWPATLVQPVGSPLSLECTVEGTSNPNLYWYRQAAGRGLQLLFYSVGIGQISSEVPQNLSASRPQDRQFILSSKKLLLSDSGFYLCAWGRWQGNYEQYFGPGTRLTVT.

The rearrangement joins TRBV5-1 to TRBJ2-5; D not resolved. Germline V lookup: CDR1 SGHRS, CDR2 YFSETQ. The CDR3 has 15 residues. Trimming cost V 0 bases and J 2 bases, with 11 bases left between them. The DNA of the CDR3 is TGCGCCAGCAGCTTGGTAGTAGCTGCGCAAGAGACCCAGTACTTC. It codes for CASSLVVAAQETQYF. The full variable domain, its missing parts supplied by reference TRBV5-1 and TRBJ2-5, is KAGVTQTPRYLIKTRGQQVTLSCSPISGHRSVSWYQQTPGQGLQFLFEYFSETQRNKGNFPGRFSGRQFSNSRSEMNVSTLELGDSALYLCASSLVVAAQETQYFGPGTRLLVL.

This chain uses TRBV2 with TRBJ1-5; tentative D call: TRBD1 (6 bases). Trimming pared 7 bases from V and 5 bases from J, leaving 15 bases between. Germline CDR1 reads SNHLY; CDR2 reads FYNNEI. The CDR3 has 14 residues. DNA of the CDR3: TGTGCCAGCACCCAGAATGGGGGCTATCAGCCCCAGCATTTT. Protein: CASTQNGGYQPQHF. Variable domain in full (rest from reference TRBV2 and TRBJ1-5): EPEVTQTPSHQVTQMGQEVILRCVPISNHLYFYWYRQILGQKVEFLVSFYNNEISEKSEIFDDQFSVERPDGSNFTLKIRSTKLEDSAMYFCASTQNGGYQPQHFGDGTRLSIL.

This chain joins TRBV6-5 and TRBJ2-7; 7 bases fit TRBD1. The CDR3 covers 14 residues. Germline assignment: CDR1 MNHEY and CDR2 SVGAGI. V lost 7 bases and J lost 5; bases outside the gene matches: 11. CDR3 nucleotides: TGTGCCAGCAAAACCCCCGGGACAGCCAACGAGCAGTACTTC. It yields the protein CASKTPGTANEQYF.

This chain joins TRBV7-8 and TRBJ1-5; D may be TRBD1 (6 bases). The V gene lost 1 base and the J gene lost 5 bases, with 12 bases spanning the gap. The CDR3 covers 15 residues. Germline-derived CDR1 and CDR2 are SGHVS and FQNEAQ. Here the CDR3 reads CASSLVAGGDQPQHF. The CDR3 DNA reads as TGTGCCAGCAGCTTAGTGGCTGGGGGCGATCAGCCCCAGCATTTT.

This sequence joins TRBV15 and TRBJ1-6; 9 bases are a match to TRBD1. This CDR3 has 14 amino acids. Germline values: CDR1 LNHNV, CDR2 YYDKDF (reference sequence). Trimming removed 6 bases from V and 13 bases from J; junction bases left unmatched: 10. The CDR3 here is CATRAGTGRGPLHF. The CDR3 DNA follows: TGTGCCACCAGGGCCGGGACAGGGCGGGGTCCCCTCCACTTT.

The genes are TRBV29-1 and TRBJ1-1, with 10 bases fitting TRBD1. Losses at the gene ends were 7 bases for V and 1 base for J; bases not matched to a gene: 6. Germline V CDR1 and CDR2: SQVTM, ANQGSEA. There are 14 residues in the CDR3. CDR3 loop: CSARQGAGNTEAFF. The CDR3, as DNA: TGCAGCGCTAGACAGGGGGCGGGGAACACTGAAGCTTTCTTT.

V gene TRBV4-3 combines with J gene TRBJ2-1; D unclear. V lost 0 bases and J lost 0, with 6 bases in between. In germline, CDR1 is LGHNA, CDR2 YSLEER. The CDR3 spans 15 residues. The CDR3 region has the DNA TGCGCCAGCAGCCAAGACTTGAGCTCCTACAATGAGCAGTTCTTC. This gives the protein CASSQDLSSYNEQFF.

The chain uses TRBV11-2 and TRBJ2-2; 7 nucleotides align to TRBD1. Per the germline V gene, CDR1 is SGHAT and CDR2 is FQNNGV. This CDR3 contains 14 residues. With 1 base clipped from V and 12 bases from J, the junction kept 8 bases outside the gene matches. The CDR3 bases are TGTGCCAGCAGCTTAGTAAGATCGGACAGGAAGCTGTTTTTT. This gives the protein CASSLVRSDRKLFF.

This clone was seen only once. The J gene is TRBJ1-1, the V gene TRBV7-2, with D possibly being TRBD1 (5 bases). V was cut by 1 base and J by 8 bases, with 8 bases left in between. CDR1 and CDR2 from the germline V gene are SGHTA and FQGNSA. This CDR3 has 12 amino acids. CDR3 residues: CASSLVSGEAFF. The CDR3 region has the DNA TGTGCCAGCAGCTTAGTTTCAGGGGAAGCTTTCTTT.

The chain recombines TRBV19 with TRBJ1-4; 7 bases align to TRBD1. V shed 6 bases, J shed 6 bases, and the junction held 10 bases outside the gene matches. The CDR3 loop spans 15 amino acids. CDR1 and CDR2 (germline): LNHDA, SQIVND (reference sequence). CDR3: CASSHQTGNYEKLFF. The DNA of the CDR3 is TGTGCCAGTAGCCACCAGACAGGGAATTATGAAAAACTGTTTTTT.